This TCR delta chain was captured by sequencing in a study of gamma-delta T cells after stem cell transplantation. By its share, this clone is medium-sized. TCRdb re-analyzed the RT-PCR reads via CATT. The table includes roughly 1,400 delta-chain clones, under 8.5% detected once. CDR3 size: 19 residues. The V gene end was trimmed by 0 bases and the J gene end by 1 base; junction bases not matched to a gene: 11. From germline, CDR1 is GEAIGNYY and CDR2 EKD. What was sequenced was gamma-delta T cells. The J gene is TRDJ1, the V gene TRDV2; 12 bases agree with TRDD3. This TCR was recovered from a human donor. It is not recorded whose cells these are; they may come from a transplant donor. As DNA, the CDR3 is TGTGCCTGTGACACCGTCTCTGGGGGATACGCGAGTTCCACCGATAAACTCATCTTT. Protein: CACDTVSGGYASSTDKLIF.